This T cell receptor (beta chain) was sequenced during a study of blood T cells in healthy people across ages. This clonotype has more than one count but fewer than ten. Its matching antigen is unknown. Study results and limitations: Age showed a roughly linear inverse relationship with TCR beta diversity per million T cells.

Then a second PCR, running roughly 7 to 11 cycles, was carried out with a sample-barcoded 5' primer and a J-beta primer mix. TCRdb called the 5' RACE reads again in MiXCR, with one record for every CDR3 protein. This sample has more than 700,000 distinct CDR3 sequences; less than 70% occur once, and the top ten carry about 42%. This clonotype originated in a man of 80 years or more in good health. Sequenced material: blood.

The CDR3 sequence is CASSVGGRVGGHEQYF. CDR3 DNA sequence: TGTGCCAGCAGCGTAGGAGGAAGGGTTGGGGGCCACGAGCAGTACTTC. The rearrangement uses TRBV9 and TRBJ2-5; a possible D gene is TRBD1 (6 bases). With the DNA end fitting TRBJ2-7 better, the J assignment may be wrong. The CDR3 is 16 amino acids. Looked up from germline, CDR1 is SGDLS and CDR2 is YYNGEE.